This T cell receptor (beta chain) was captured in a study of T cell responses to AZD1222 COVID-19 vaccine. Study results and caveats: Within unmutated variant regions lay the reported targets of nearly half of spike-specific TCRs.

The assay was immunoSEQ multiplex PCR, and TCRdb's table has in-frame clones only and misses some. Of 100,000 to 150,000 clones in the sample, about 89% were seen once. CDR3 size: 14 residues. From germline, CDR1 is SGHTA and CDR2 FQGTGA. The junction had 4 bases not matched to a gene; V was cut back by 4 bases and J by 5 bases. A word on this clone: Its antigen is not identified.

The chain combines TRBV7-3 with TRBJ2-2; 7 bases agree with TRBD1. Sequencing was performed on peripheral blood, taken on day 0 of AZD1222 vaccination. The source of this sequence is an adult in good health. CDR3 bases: TGTGCCAGCAGCTCGGGACAGTTAACCGGGGAGCTGTTTTTT. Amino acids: CASSSGQLTGELFF.